The 31 T cell receptor beta chains presented below share a single source sample, sequenced in a study of shared clonotypes between healthy human individuals. TCRdb keeps only in-frame clones here, not all; method: immunoSEQ multiplex PCR. Of 850,000 to 1,100,000 clones listed, roughly 80% are singletons. The sequenced material came from memory CD4+ T cells from PBMCs. Noted subset: CD45RA-negative fraction. These receptors originate from a man between 18 and 35 years old in good health. Some clones in this sample may be carry-over from other donors' samples.

This rearrangement joins TRBV4-1 to TRBJ2-1; TRBD2 matches at 9 bases. The germline V gene has CDR1 MGHRA and CDR2 YSYEKL. The CDR3 is 16 residues long. J was trimmed by 7 bases and V by 4 bases; bases with no gene match: 11. CDR3 DNA: TGCGCCAGCAGCCCACGGTTATGGCGGGGGGGGAATGAGCAGTTCTTC. It yields the protein CASSPRLWRGGNEQFF.

The V call is TRBV5-1, the J call TRBJ1-5, with D perhaps TRBD1 (5 bases). From germline, CDR1 is SGHRS and CDR2 YFSETQ. The germline V and J ends were trimmed by 2 bases and 1 base, with 13 bases remaining between them. This CDR3 contains 16 residues. The DNA of the CDR3 is TGCGCCAGCAGCTTCGGTCATGGGGACAGCAATCAGCCCCAGCATTTT. Translating gives CASSFGHGDSNQPQHF.

The V call is TRBV11-2, the J call TRBJ2-1, with no clear D. Germline values: CDR1 SGHAT, CDR2 FQNNGV. V shed 6 bases and J shed 15 bases, with 15 bases lying between them. The CDR3 consists of 11 residues. The CDR3 loop reads CASSRDRVMFF. In DNA form, the CDR3 reads TGTGCCAGCAGTCGCGACCGGGTAATGTTCTTC. Full variable domain (outside the CDR3, taken from reference TRBV11-2 and TRBJ2-1): EAGVAQSPRYKIIEKRQSVAFWCNPISGHATLYWYQQILGQGPKLLIQFQNNGVVDDSQLPKDRFSAERLKGVDSTLKIQPAKLEDSAVYLCASSRDRVMFFGPGTRLTVL.

This CDR3 is CATLTGPRNEKLFF. CDR3 coding DNA: TGTGCCACCCTAACGGGACCGAGAAATGAAAAACTGTTTTTT. The rearrangement uses TRBV28 and TRBJ1-4, with TRBD1 as a possible D gene (5 bases). The germline V and J ends were trimmed by 10 bases and 5 bases, with 17 bases remaining between them. Germline V gives CDR1 MDHEN, CDR2 SYDVKM. This CDR3 contains 14 residues.

This clone was counted once. The chain combines TRBV28 with TRBJ2-2; tentatively, D is TRBD2 (6 bases). Deletions cut 5 bases from V and 0 bases from J, with 16 bases between. The germline V gene encodes CDR1 MDHEN and CDR2 SYDVKM. The CDR3 is 17 amino acids. The CDR3 spells CASSVGGSLANTGELFF. The CDR3 DNA follows: TGTGCCAGCAGTGTTGGGGGGTCACTCGCGAACACCGGGGAGCTGTTTTTT.

The chain uses TRBV5-4 and TRBJ1-2; no firm D call. The CDR3 runs 13 residues. CDR1 and CDR2 (germline): SGHNT, YYREEE (reference sequence). V was pared by 1 base and J by 8 bases, with 12 bases between. The CDR3: CASSLILSGGYTF. The CDR3 DNA is TGTGCCAGCAGCTTGATTCTATCGGGCGGCTACACCTTC.

J is TRBJ2-1 and V is TRBV19, with 8 bases aligning to TRBD2. CDR1 LNHDA and CDR2 SQIVND come from the germline V gene (reference sequence). V trimming: 6 bases; J trimming: 13 bases; junction bases outside the gene matches: 8. The CDR3 has 12 residues. The CDR3 DNA reads TGTGCCAGTAGCCTGGGTAGCGGGGTTCAGTTCTTC. It specifies CASSLGSGVQFF.

This clone was observed at least ten times. CDR3 protein: CASSVDEGYQPQHF. The DNA for the CDR3 is TGTGCCAGCAGCGTAGACGAAGGGTATCAGCCCCAGCATTTT. This chain joins TRBV9 and TRBJ1-5; no clear D. The V end was cut by 0 bases, the J end by 5 bases, with 9 bases between. Germline V gene lookup returns CDR1 SGDLS and CDR2 YYNGEE. The CDR3 is made up of 14 amino acids.

The chain carries TRBV27 and TRBJ1-4, with D unresolved. CDR1 and CDR2 from the germline V gene are MNHEY and SMNVEV (reference sequence). Deletions cut 3 bases from V and 8 bases from J, with 13 bases between. The CDR3 is 14 residues long. The CDR3 region is CASSFSSWREKLFF. The CDR3 DNA is TGTGCCAGCAGTTTCAGCTCATGGAGGGAAAAACTGTTTTTT.

The V and J genes are TRBV21-1 and TRBJ2-3; TRBD1 is taken as the D call from the table, unchecked against the DNA. TRBV21-1 is termed a pseudogene. The CDR3 is made up of 14 amino acids. The CDR3 bases are TGTGCCAGCAGCGTTTTGCAGGGCACAGATACGCAGTATTTT. It yields the protein CASSVLQGTDTQYF.

This clone was observed a few times. The chain couples TRBV7-9 to TRBJ2-3; 7 bases are a match to TRBD2. In germline, CDR1 is SEHNR, CDR2 FQNEAQ (reference sequence). This CDR3 is built from 15 residues. V shed 1 base, J shed 6 bases, and the junction held 7 bases outside the gene matches. CDR3 protein: CASSLDGGRGDTQYF. As DNA, the CDR3 is TGTGCCAGCAGCTTAGACGGCGGGAGAGGGGATACGCAGTATTTT.

Only a few counts were recorded for this clone. The V and J genes are TRBV4-3 and TRBJ2-3; D unclear. CDR3 length equals 16 residues. V was shortened by 4 bases and J by 4 bases, with 18 bases between the two germline ends. Germline CDR1 is LGHNA and CDR2 is YSLEER. CDR3 bases: TGCGCCAGCAGCCTACAAGCCCCCCCATTGGCAGATACGCAGTATTTT. This translates into CASSLQAPPLADTQYF.

This clone was picked up a small number of times. The gene calls are TRBV5-4 and TRBJ2-7; 10 bases map to TRBD2. V lost 4 bases to trimming and J lost 4 bases; unmatched junction nucleotides: 11. Germline assignment: CDR1 SGHNT and CDR2 YYREEE (reference sequence). The CDR3 is 16 amino acids. CDR3 bases: TGTGCCAGCAGCGTATCTAGCGGGGGACTCGGTTACGAGCAGTACTTC. Its protein product is CASSVSSGGLGYEQYF.

The rearrangement links TRBV5-1 to TRBJ2-4, with D perhaps TRBD1 or TRBD2 (5 bases each). The CDR3 is 17 residues long. Trimming removed 3 bases from V and 7 bases from J, with 23 bases in between. Germline CDR1 and CDR2: SGHRS and YFSETQ. DNA for the CDR3: TGCGCCAGCAGCTGGGCAGGGATGGTAGGGAGAGGGAACATTCAGTACTTC. Translation: CASSWAGMVGRGNIQYF. Looking up the rest from reference TRBV5-1 and TRBJ2-4 gives the full variable domain: KAGVTQTPRYLIKTRGQQVTLSCSPISGHRSVSWYQQTPGQGLQFLFEYFSETQRNKGNFPGRFSGRQFSNSRSEMNVSTLELGDSALYLCASSWAGMVGRGNIQYFGAGTRLSVL.

This clone was observed at least ten times. The chain combines TRBV9 with TRBJ1-3, with a tentative D call TRBD1 (6 bases). Germline V gene lookup returns CDR1 SGDLS and CDR2 YYNGEE. CDR3 size: 16 residues. V dropped 4 bases and J dropped 1 base, with 15 bases sitting between them. CDR3 in amino acids: CASSRGQYNSGNTIYF. CDR3 coding DNA: TGTGCCAGCAGCCGAGGACAGTACAATTCTGGAAACACCATATATTTT.

The chain employs TRBV9 and TRBJ2-3, with D possibly TRBD2 on 6 matching bases. Germline loops: CDR1 SGDLS, CDR2 YYNGEE. This CDR3 is built from 13 residues. Written as DNA, the CDR3 is TGTGCTTGGGCCGGAGGGTGCACAGATACGCAGTATTTT. Translation gives CAWAGGCTDTQYF.

The V gene is TRBV27, the J gene TRBJ1-2, with D uncertain. This CDR3 is built from 10 residues. CDR1 is MNHEY, CDR2 SMNVEV, per germline (reference sequence). Trimming pared 11 bases from V and 8 bases from J, leaving 12 bases between. This CDR3 is CAGLFRGYTF. The DNA of the CDR3 is TGTGCCGGACTCTTTAGGGGCTACACCTTC.

This chain uses TRBV27 with TRBJ2-7, with 11 bases matching TRBD2. The V gene end was trimmed by 6 bases and the J gene end by 0 bases; junction bases not matched to a gene: 10. Germline assignment: CDR1 MNHEY and CDR2 SMNVEV (reference sequence). This CDR3 contains 17 residues. CDR3 coding DNA: TGTGCCAGCAGCCGCCGGACTAGCGGGCCCACCTCCTACGAGCAGTACTTC. Translated: CASSRRTSGPTSYEQYF.

The V call is TRBV11-2, the J call TRBJ1-3; D is unresolved. V was clipped by 6 bases and J by 2 bases, with 14 bases between them. Germline values: CDR1 SGHAT, CDR2 FQNNGV. This CDR3 has 15 amino acids. CDR3 loop: CASSSGWNAGNTIYF. The CDR3 nucleotides read TGTGCCAGCAGTTCCGGGTGGAACGCTGGAAACACCATATATTTT. The full variable domain, in which reference TRBV11-2 and TRBJ1-3 provide the parts outside the CDR3, is EAGVAQSPRYKIIEKRQSVAFWCNPISGHATLYWYQQILGQGPKLLIQFQNNGVVDDSQLPKDRFSAERLKGVDSTLKIQPAKLEDSAVYLCASSSGWNAGNTIYFGEGSWLTVV.

The chain uses TRBV12-5 and TRBJ2-5; D unclear. V was clipped by 6 bases and J by 4 bases, with 6 bases between them. Germline assignment: CDR1 LGHNT and CDR2 FRNRAP. The CDR3 has 11 amino acids. The CDR3 region has the DNA TGTGCTAGTGGCTACGGAGAGACCCAGTACTTC. It codes for CASGYGETQYF. Filled out from reference TRBV12-5 and TRBJ2-5, the complete variable domain reads DARVTQTPRHKVTEMGQEVTMRCQPILGHNTVFWYRQTMMQGLELLAYFRNRAPLDDSGMPKDRFSAEMPDATLATLKIQPSEPRDSAVYFCASGYGETQYFGPGTRLLVL.

This clone was observed at least ten times. The rearrangement uses TRBV7-8 and TRBJ2-7; 9 positions match TRBD1. Germline V gives CDR1 SGHVS, CDR2 FQNEAQ. The V gene end was trimmed by 4 bases and the J gene end by 5 bases; junction bases not matched to a gene: 6. CDR3 length equals 14 residues. For the CDR3, the DNA is TGTGCCAGCAGCTCGGGACAGGGAAGACACGAGCAGTACTTC. Amino acid sequence: CASSSGQGRHEQYF.

The CDR3 nucleotides are TGTGCCAGTAGTATAGTGGCCGGACCTAGAGGCTACACCTTC. It is translated as CASSIVAGPRGYTF. This chain connects TRBV19 to TRBJ1-2, with unresolved D. V lost 1 base and J lost 8, with 14 bases in between. In germline, CDR1 is LNHDA, CDR2 SQIVND (reference sequence). The CDR3 runs to 14 residues.

The CDR3 here is CASSDSCRCNQPQHF. The CDR3 DNA follows: TGTGCCAGCAGTGACTCCTGCAGATGCAATCAGCCCCAGCATTTT. The gene calls are TRBV6-4 and TRBJ1-5; D gene unclear. CDR3 size: 15 residues. Trimming removed 0 bases from V and 2 bases from J, with 8 bases in between. Germline V CDR1 and CDR2: MRHNA, SNTAGT.

The chain carries TRBV6-5 and TRBJ1-1; maybe TRBD1 (6 bases). Trimming shortened V by 6 bases and J by 1 base, and 15 bases separated the two germline ends. This CDR3 contains 15 residues. CDR1 is MNHEY, CDR2 SVGAGI, per germline. The CDR3, as DNA: TGTGCCAGCAGAAAGGGGGACACCTGGAACACTGAAGCTTTCTTT. It specifies CASRKGDTWNTEAFF.

The chain is built from TRBV28 and TRBJ2-1; the D is unclear. The germline V gene encodes CDR1 MDHEN and CDR2 SYDVKM. The CDR3 spans 14 residues. Trimming took 7 bases from V and 7 from J, leaving 17 bases between them. CDR3 DNA sequence: TGTGCCAGCACCCTCTCGGCTAGTCTAAATGAGCAGTTCTTC. This codes for CASTLSASLNEQFF.

The CDR3 DNA reads TGTGCCACCAGCAGAGATAGTAATAGCAATCAGCCCCAGCATTTT. It encodes CATSRDSNSNQPQHF. The chain joins TRBV15 to TRBJ1-5, with unresolved D. Germline V gene lookup returns CDR1 LNHNV and CDR2 YYDKDF (reference sequence). V lost 0 bases and J 0 bases, leaving 6 bases between the germline ends. The CDR3 spans 15 residues.

The V call is TRBV10-1, the J call TRBJ2-7; 12 bases match TRBD2. The germline V gene encodes CDR1 WNHNN and CDR2 SYGVQD (reference sequence). Trimming took 6 bases from V and 0 from J; bases not matched to a gene: 30. This CDR3 spans 24 amino acids. As DNA, the CDR3 is TGCGCCAGCAGCGGCGAACGCGGGGGAGTTAGGGCGGGACTAGCGGGCGAAAGCTCCTACGAGCAGTACTTC. Translated: CASSGERGGVRAGLAGESSYEQYF.

The chain combines TRBV7-2 with TRBJ2-1, with 7 bases that match TRBD2. The CDR3 is 16 residues long. V dropped 5 bases and J dropped 6; count of bases not matched to a gene: 13. From germline, CDR1 is SGHTA and CDR2 FQGNSA. The DNA of the CDR3 is TGTGCCAGCAGCAGGTACGCCGGGACTAATGGCAATGAGCAGTTCTTC. Protein product: CASSRYAGTNGNEQFF.

Turning to this clone: The identical CDR3 is also encoded by other nucleotide sequences in the sample. This chain joins TRBV18 and TRBJ2-7; 12 bases align to TRBD2. J gave up 2 bases and V 6 bases, and 5 bases lay outside the gene matches. This CDR3 is built from 15 residues. The germline CDR1 and CDR2 sequences are KGHSH and LQKENI. The DNA of the CDR3 is TGTGCCAGCTCTCCGGCTAGCGGGAGGGCCTACGAGCAGTACTTC. Translated: CASSPASGRAYEQYF.

This sequence joins TRBV6-5 and TRBJ2-1, with 9 bases lining up with TRBD2. The CDR3 is 15 amino acids. Germline-derived CDR1 and CDR2 are MNHEY and SVGAGI. V lost 4 bases, J lost 4 bases, and 5 bases stayed unmatched. CDR3 sequence: CASSFASGEYNEQFF. In nucleotides, the CDR3 is TGTGCCAGCAGTTTTGCTAGCGGGGAATACAATGAGCAGTTCTTC.

The CDR3 DNA reads TGTGCCAGCAGCCGGACAGGGGGGTCCCTCGTTGAGCAGTTCTTC. Encoded protein: CASSRTGGSLVEQFF. This rearrangement joins TRBV11-2 to TRBJ2-1, with TRBD1 identical over 10 bases. Per the germline V gene, CDR1 is SGHAT and CDR2 is FQNNGV. Trimming cost V 5 bases and J 9 bases; bases outside gene matches: 10. The CDR3 is 15 residues long.